Each of the 13 T cell receptor beta chains below was sequenced from the same sample in a study of control samples from healthy donors and cancer patients (dated by TCRdb to about 2020). The method behind the library was the immunoSEQ multiplex PCR assay. TCRdb obtained this table from immuneACCESS and retained in-frame rearrangements with V and J assigned. These tables miss some clones; where compared with another copy, unresolved V genes account for less than half of the shortfall, and the remainder is unexplained. The sample table contains over 80,000 clones; only one count was recorded for around 81% of them. The leading ten clones occupy around 20% of the sample. Sequencing used blood. The receptor source for this set is a man aged 25 to 45 in good health.

The chain has TRBV3-1 (or the pseudogene TRBV3-2) and TRBJ1-2; D is possibly TRBD1 (6 bases). This CDR3 is built from 14 residues. V lost 4 bases, J lost 0 bases, and 9 bases lay in between. Per the germline V gene, CDR1 is LGHDT and CDR2 is YNNKEL (reference sequence). CDR3 coding DNA: TGTGCCAGCAGCCTCCGGACAGCTAACTATGGCTACACCTTC. It codes for CASSLRTANYGYTF.

The rearrangement joins TRBV18 to TRBJ2-5; D perhaps matches TRBD2 (5 bases). V lost 3 bases and J lost 5, with 13 bases in between. CDR1 and CDR2 from the germline V gene are KGHSH and LQKENI. There are 14 residues in the CDR3. CDR3 residues: CASSPLQRQETQYF. The CDR3 coding sequence is TGTGCCAGCTCACCCCTACAGCGGCAGGAGACCCAGTACTTC.

This clone appeared a single time. The chain couples TRBV14 to TRBJ2-5; the match to TRBD1 covers 7 bases. The CDR3 consists of 17 residues. After removal of 0 bases from V and 4 bases from J, the junction contained 11 bases not matched to a gene. From germline, CDR1 is SGHDN and CDR2 FVKESK. CDR3 amino acids: CASSQDSPGGTRETQYF. The CDR3, as DNA: TGTGCCAGCAGCCAAGATTCTCCAGGGGGAACGAGAGAGACCCAGTACTTC.

The gene calls are TRBV6-5 and TRBJ1-2, with 9 bases fitting TRBD1. The J segment lost 6 bases and the V segment lost 0 bases, leaving 2 bases of the junction unmatched. The CDR3 has 14 amino acids. Germline V gives CDR1 MNHEY, CDR2 SVGAGI. The CDR3 sequence is CASSYSNRGHGYTF. CDR3 sequence (DNA): TGTGCCAGCAGTTACTCGAACAGGGGGCATGGCTACACCTTC.

This clone was observed a few times. The V and J genes are TRBV7-9 and TRBJ1-6; TRBD1 is a possible D gene (5 bases). Trimming removed 2 bases at V and 10 bases at J, with 12 bases between. The germline CDR1 and CDR2 sequences are SEHNR and FQNEAQ (reference sequence). The CDR3 loop spans 14 amino acids. The CDR3 bases are TGTGCCAGCAGCTTAATTGGGACTCGATCACCCCTCCACTTT. Its protein product is CASSLIGTRSPLHF.

The rearrangement links TRBV6-5 to TRBJ1-5; D possibly corresponds to TRBD1 (6 bases). Germline lookup yields CDR1 MNHEY and CDR2 SVGAGI. Trimming left V 10 bases short and J 2 bases short, with 15 bases between. The CDR3 spans 14 residues. The CDR3 DNA follows: TGTGCCACACAACAGGGAGAGCGCAATCAGCCCCAGCATTTT. Its translation: CATQQGERNQPQHF.

This clone has a single count. The chain couples TRBV5-1 to TRBJ2-3, with 7 positions matching TRBD2. This CDR3 has 16 residues. V lost 0 bases to trimming and J lost 4 bases; unmatched junction nucleotides: 8. Germline-derived CDR1 and CDR2 are SGHRS and YFSETQ. The CDR3 sequence is CASSLDGGSGADTQYF. CDR3 in DNA: TGCGCCAGCAGCTTGGACGGGGGGTCCGGCGCAGATACGCAGTATTTT.

The V gene is TRBV19, the J gene TRBJ1-5; D uncertain. The germline V gene has CDR1 LNHDA and CDR2 SQIVND (reference sequence). This CDR3 comprises 12 residues. V lost 5 bases, J lost 4 bases, and 6 bases lay in between. CDR3 region: CASSSMNQPQHF. CDR3 DNA: TGTGCCAGTAGTTCTATGAATCAGCCCCAGCATTTT.

V gene TRBV18 combines with J gene TRBJ1-4; D is uncertain. The CDR3 runs 16 residues. Looked up from germline, CDR1 is KGHSH and CDR2 is LQKENI. Trimming left V 1 base short and J 0 bases short, with 9 bases between. The CDR3 bases are TGTGCCAGCTCACCACTTTCAGGCCCAACTAATGAAAAACTGTTTTTT. This codes for CASSPLSGPTNEKLFF.

This rearrangement joins TRBV7-2 to TRBJ2-7, with 9 bases matching TRBD2. This CDR3 spans 14 amino acids. V gave up 10 bases and J gave up 6 bases; unmatched junction bases: 13. Per the germline V gene, CDR1 is SGHTA and CDR2 is FQGNSA. The CDR3 sequence: CAIPGAGGPFEQYF. Written as DNA, the CDR3 is TGTGCCATCCCCGGGGCGGGGGGGCCCTTCGAGCAGTACTTC. The full variable domain, in which reference TRBV7-2 and TRBJ2-7 provide the parts outside the CDR3, is GAGVSQSPSNKVTEKGKDVELRCDPISGHTALYWYRQSLGQGLEFLIYFQGNSAPDKSGLPSDRFSAERTGGSVSTLTIQRTQQEDSAVYLCAIPGAGGPFEQYFGPGTRLTVT.

The chain has TRBV6-4 and TRBJ1-2; D uncertain. The CDR3 covers 16 residues. Germline V gene data show CDR1 as MRHNA and CDR2 as SNTAGT. The germline V and J ends were trimmed by 2 bases and 2 bases, with 15 bases remaining between them. The CDR3 bases are TGTGCCAGCAGTGACGAGCCGAGGGCGGGAAACTATGGCTACACCTTC. It codes for CASSDEPRAGNYGYTF.

V gene TRBV19 combines with J gene TRBJ1-1; a possible D gene is TRBD1 (6 bases). This CDR3 has 14 residues. Germline lookup yields CDR1 LNHDA and CDR2 SQIVND (reference sequence). The ends were cut back, 3 bases at V and 0 bases at J, with 8 bases in the middle. The CDR3 is CASSMGGLNTEAFF. The DNA of the CDR3 is TGTGCCAGTAGTATGGGGGGCCTGAACACTGAAGCTTTCTTT.

J is TRBJ2-7 and V is TRBV14; 10 bases are shared with TRBD1. Germline CDR1 and CDR2: SGHDN and FVKESK. The CDR3 runs to 14 residues. The V gene end was trimmed by 4 bases and the J gene end by 4 bases; junction bases not matched to a gene: 4. The CDR3 spells CASSRDRGKYEQYF. CDR3 in DNA: TGTGCCAGCAGCCGGGACAGGGGCAAATACGAGCAGTACTTC.